These 13 T cell receptor beta chains share one sample of origin, sequenced in a study of blood T cells in healthy people across ages. A sample-barcoded 5' primer and a J-beta primer mix were used in a second PCR of roughly 6 to 11 cycles. Each CDR3 protein is one row after TCRdb ran MiXCR on the 5' RACE reads. The top ten clones hold roughly 24% of a sample with over 1,500,000 distinct CDR3 sequences, about two fifths of them seen once. The sample taken for sequencing was blood. These receptors all come from a human donor in good health.

The V call is TRBV24-1, the J call TRBJ2-2, with 7 bases that match TRBD2. This CDR3 has 17 residues. V dropped 6 bases and J dropped 2; count of bases not matched to a gene: 11. Looked up from germline, CDR1 is KGHDR and CDR2 is SFDVKD. Written as DNA, the CDR3 is TGTGCCACCAGTTCCGTTTGGGGGGGAGACAACACCGGGGAGCTGTTTTTT. Protein product: CATSSVWGGDNTGELFF.

This chain joins TRBV25-1 and TRBJ1-1, with no clear D. The CDR3 is made up of 13 amino acids. CDR1 and CDR2 from the germline V gene are MGHDK and SYGVNS. V was trimmed by 1 base and J by 1 base, leaving 4 bases between them. The CDR3 nucleotides read TGTGCCAGCAGTGAATTACGGAACACTGAAGCTTTCTTT. Translating it yields CASSELRNTEAFF. The full variable domain, with the rest looked up from reference TRBV25-1 and TRBJ1-1, is EADIYQTPRYLVIGTGKKITLECSQTMGHDKMYWYQQDPGMELHLIHYSYGVNSTEKGDLSSESTVSRIRTEHFPLTLESARPSHTSQYLCASSELRNTEAFFGQGTRLTVV.

V is TRBV20-1 and J is TRBJ2-5; 7 nucleotides align to TRBD2. J was trimmed by 7 bases and V by 0 bases; bases with no gene match: 14. Germline-derived CDR1 and CDR2 are DFQATT and SNEGSKA (reference sequence). This CDR3 region has 16 residues. CDR3 protein: CSARDVGVGLGGTQYF. In DNA form, the CDR3 reads TGCAGTGCTAGAGATGTAGGGGTAGGACTAGGAGGGACCCAGTACTTC.

The CDR3 nucleotides read TGCAGTGCCCGAACTACTAGCGAGGCCTACAATGAGCAGTTCTTC. Translated: CSARTTSEAYNEQFF. The rearrangement uses TRBV20-1 and TRBJ2-1, with 7 nucleotides matching TRBD2. The CDR3 runs 15 residues. The V segment lost 6 bases and the J segment 2 bases; nucleotides outside the gene matches: 10. The V gene's germline CDR1 is DFQATT and CDR2 SNEGSKA (reference sequence).

CDR3 sequence reads: CASSLEVTGITEAFF. The CDR3 DNA reads as TGCGCCAGCAGCTTGGAGGTTACAGGGATCACTGAAGCTTTCTTT. The chain has TRBV5-1 and TRBJ1-1; D may be TRBD1 (6 bases). The V end lost 0 bases, the J end lost 4 bases, and 13 bases lay between the germline ends. This CDR3 region has 15 residues. Germline V gives CDR1 SGHRS, CDR2 YFSETQ.

This chain joins TRBV28 and TRBJ1-1; 9 bases match TRBD1. This CDR3 comprises 14 residues. Germline lookup yields CDR1 MDHEN and CDR2 SYDVKM. Unmatched junction bases numbered 5, after V lost 5 bases and J lost 4 bases. CDR3 in DNA: TGTGCCAGCAGTACAGGGGGCGCTGGCACTGAAGCTTTCTTT. Protein: CASSTGGAGTEAFF.

V usage is TRBV12-3 or TRBV12-4 and J usage is TRBJ2-3; no definite D call. V shed 5 bases and J shed 7 bases, with 19 bases lying between them. The CDR3 spans 15 residues. As DNA, the CDR3 is TGTGCCAGCAGTAAGCGATCACTGGGCAAACATACGCAGTATTTT. The encoded protein is CASSKRSLGKHTQYF.

The chain carries TRBV10-3 and TRBJ1-2; D gene uncertain. The V gene's germline CDR1 is ENHRY and CDR2 SYGVKD. CDR3 length: 13 residues. The V end lost 0 bases, the J end lost 5 bases, and 7 bases lay between the germline ends. DNA of the CDR3: TGTGCCATCAGTGAGTCGGATTATTATGGCTACACCTTC. Protein sequence: CAISESDYYGYTF.

V usage is TRBV29-1 and J usage is TRBJ2-1; TRBD2 matches at 7 bases. Germline V gene data show CDR1 as SQVTM and CDR2 as ANQGSEA. J was trimmed by 0 bases and V by 1 base; bases with no gene match: 3. This CDR3 has 15 amino acids. The CDR3 sequence is CSVEGRGTSYNEQFF. The DNA of the CDR3 is TGCAGCGTTGAAGGGCGGGGGACCTCCTACAATGAGCAGTTCTTC.

This clonotype appeared a few times. This sequence joins TRBV29-1 and TRBJ1-1; tentatively, D is TRBD1 (6 bases). The CDR3 runs 12 residues. Trimming shortened V by 4 bases and J by 10 bases, and 16 bases separated the two germline ends. CDR1 is SQVTM, CDR2 ANQGSEA, per germline. CDR3 sequence: CSVGGGEGRAFF. The CDR3 DNA is TGCAGCGTTGGAGGGGGGGAGGGGAGAGCTTTCTTT.

This clonotype was found a few times. V gene TRBV20-1 combines with J gene TRBJ2-3; TRBD2 matches 8 bases. Germline-derived CDR1 and CDR2 are DFQATT and SNEGSKA (reference sequence). V trimming: 4 bases; J trimming: 2 bases; junction bases outside the gene matches: 11. The CDR3 totals 16 residues. The CDR3 DNA sequence: TGCAGTGCTACCCCGGGGGTAGCGGGGACCACAGATACGCAGTATTTT. This translates into CSATPGVAGTTDTQYF.

The chain joins TRBV4-1 to TRBJ2-3; 8 nucleotides line up with TRBD1. J lost 2 bases, V lost 4 bases, and 8 bases had no gene match. CDR1 and CDR2 (germline): MGHRA, YSYEKL. This CDR3 is 16 amino acids long. This CDR3 is CASSLADRDSTDTQYF. CDR3 nucleotide sequence: TGCGCCAGCAGCCTGGCGGACAGGGACTCCACAGATACGCAGTATTTT.

V gene TRBV12-3 or TRBV12-4 combines with J gene TRBJ1-5; 7 bases match TRBD1. The CDR3 runs to 15 residues. With 1 base clipped from V and 5 bases from J, the junction kept 5 bases outside the gene matches. The CDR3 sequence is CASSLGGRGDQPQHF. CDR3 DNA sequence: TGTGCCAGCAGTTTAGGCGGCAGGGGGGATCAGCCCCAGCATTTT.